One T cell receptor (beta chain) is described in this entry. The antigen is unknown. This sample was included in a study of response to subunit inactivated influenza vaccine. Notes on the study in general: The authors offered the suggestion that each seasonal influenza vaccination recruits few new T cells.

V was cut by 1 base and J by 3 bases, with 13 bases left in between. Germline V gives CDR1 SGHTA, CDR2 FQGNSA. The CDR3 extends over 15 amino acids. TCRdb reprocessed the RT-PCR reads with MiXCR, giving one entry per CDR3 protein. The sample records around 170,000 distinct CDR3 sequences, over 8.5% being singletons. The rearrangement links TRBV7-2 to TRBJ2-7; TRBD1 is a possible D gene (5 bases). Sequencing was performed on CD8+ T cells sorted from PBMCs, taken about 24 months after vaccination. This TCR was sampled from a man aged 50 to 69 who received an inactivated influenza vaccine. The CDR3 DNA follows: TGTGCCAGCAGCTTAGTCCCCGACAGTGGCTACGAGCAGTACTTC. As protein: CASSLVPDSGYEQYF.